Listed below are T cell receptor beta chains from one sample, sequenced in a study of cytomegalovirus exposure and HLA in healthy donors. The assay was immunoSEQ multiplex PCR, and TCRdb's table has in-frame clones only and misses some. The table includes 70,000 to 75,000 clones, about 93% detected once. Sequences were obtained from PBMCs. The receptors were gathered from a woman aged 18-29 years in good health and CMV-seropositive. The CDR3 runs from the conserved cysteine through the conserved F or W. Each record gives: clone size, V gene, J gene, D gene, CDR3 protein, CDR3 DNA. A D gene is named only where the DNA matches it firmly. Clone size is stated in some rows and not others, as once, few, many or a class when expanded.

>-|TRBV11-2|TRBJ1-5|-
CASSLGSVGNQPQHF
TGTGCCAGCAGCTTAGGGTCGGTAGGCAATCAGCCCCAGCATTTT
>-|TRBV5-1|TRBJ2-5|-
CASRRRPGVQETQYF
TGCGCCAGCAGGCGGCGCCCTGGAGTCCAAGAGACCCAGTACTTC
>-|TRBV25-1|TRBJ1-3|-
CASSESGAIRNTIYF
TGTGCCAGCAGTGAAAGCGGGGCTATAAGGAACACCATATATTTT
>-|TRBV4-3|TRBJ2-1|-
CASSLAGSGNEQFF
TGCGCCAGCAGCCTCGCGGGGAGCGGCAATGAGCAGTTCTTC
>-|TRBV6-1|TRBJ1-6|-
CASSELMGGLSPLHF
TGTGCCAGCAGTGAATTAATGGGGGGGCTGTCACCCCTCCACTTT
>-|TRBV4-1|TRBJ1-5|-
CASSRTVNQPQHF
TGCGCCAGCAGCCGGACAGTCAATCAGCCCCAGCATTTT
>-|TRBV5-5|TRBJ2-3|-
CASSLRRGTDTQYF
TGTGCCAGCAGCTTGCGGAGGGGCACAGATACGCAGTATTTT
>-|TRBV19|TRBJ2-1|TRBD1
CASSITGTVYNEQFF
TGTGCCAGTAGTATTACCGGGACAGTATACAATGAGCAGTTCTTC
>-|TRBV19|TRBJ1-1|-
CASTPTVNTEAFF
TGTGCCAGTACCCCGACAGTGAACACTGAAGCTTTCTTT
>-|TRBV28|TRBJ2-5|-
CASSLVERMGPETQYF
TGTGCCAGCAGTTTAGTCGAGCGGATGGGCCCAGAGACCCAGTACTTC
>-|TRBV19|TRBJ2-7|-
CASSPPRTGNEQYF
TGTGCCAGTAGTCCACCCCGCACAGGGAACGAGCAGTACTTC
>-|TRBV7-9|TRBJ2-4|TRBD1
CASTTDRGTKNIQYF
TGTGCCAGCACCACGGACAGGGGAACCAAAAACATTCAGTACTTC
>-|TRBV7-3|TRBJ2-3|TRBD2
CASSLRGSRDTQYF
TGTGCCAGCAGCTTACGCGGGAGTCGGGATACGCAGTATTTT
>-|TRBV5-1|TRBJ2-2|-
CASSQGLNTGELFF
TGCGCCAGCAGCCAAGGACTGAACACCGGGGAGCTGTTTTTT
>-|TRBV11-2|TRBJ1-3|-
CASSPLGSGNTIYF
TGTGCCAGCAGCCCACTAGGGTCTGGAAACACCATATATTTT
>-|TRBV7-9|TRBJ1-4|-
CASSYPLATNEKLFF
TGTGCCAGCAGCTATCCACTGGCAACTAATGAAAAACTGTTTTTT
>-|TRBV28|TRBJ1-5|-
CASSFSIQGSNQPQHF
TGTGCCAGCAGTTTTTCGATTCAGGGAAGTAATCAGCCCCAGCATTTT
>once|TRBV28|TRBJ2-7|-
CASRGGGTYEQYF
TGTGCCAGCCGAGGGGGGGGTACCTACGAGCAGTACTTC
>-|TRBV1|TRBJ2-3|-
CTSSQDLGGGTDTQYF
TGCACCAGCAGCCAAGATTTGGGGGGGGGCACAGATACGCAGTATTTT
>once|TRBV28|TRBJ2-2|-
CASSPPKGTGELFF
TGTGCCAGCAGCCCCCCGAAGGGGACCGGGGAGCTGTTTTTT
>-|TRBV5-6|TRBJ1-6|-
CASSVSPYNNSPLHF
TGTGCCAGCAGCGTGTCCCCTTACAATAATTCACCCCTCCACTTT
>-|TRBV5-1|TRBJ2-1|-
CASSPLGTYNEQFF
TGCGCCAGCAGCCCGCTCGGGACTTACAATGAGCAGTTCTTC